The rows below give T cell receptor beta chains drawn from one sample of a study of blood T cell repertoires in COVID-19. TCRdb keeps only in-frame clones here, not all; method: immunoSEQ multiplex PCR. The profile covers under 250,000 clones, with around 81% appearing a single time and more than 1.5% taken by the ten largest. Specimen: peripheral blood. Source of these receptors: a man aged 25-45 years who had recovered from COVID-19. Both conserved end residues are part of each CDR3. D genes are given only for firm matches. Size values are once, few and many counts, or a class for expanded clones, and some rows have none.

d_gene,abundance,j_gene,v_gene,CDR3aa,CDR3nt
NA,NA,TRBJ2-2,TRBV6-5,CASRDTNTGELFF,TGTGCCAGCCGGGACACCAACACCGGGGAGCTGTTTTTT
NA,NA,TRBJ2-3,TRBV10-1,CASSARAGVTDTQYF,TGCGCCAGCAGTGCTCGAGCGGGCGTCACAGATACGCAGTATTTT
TRBD1,NA,TRBJ1-6,TRBV2,CASREGQGGSSYNSPLHF,TGTGCCAGCAGAGAGGGACAGGGAGGAAGCTCCTATAATTCACCCCTCCACTTT
TRBD1,NA,TRBJ1-1,TRBV6-5,CASSVVGTVGTEAFF,TGTGCCAGCAGCGTTGTCGGGACAGTGGGCACTGAAGCTTTCTTT
NA,NA,TRBJ2-4,TRBV28,CASREVPTGRAKNIQYF,TGTGCCAGCAGGGAGGTGCCGACCGGCAGGGCCAAAAACATTCAGTACTTC
NA,NA,TRBJ1-3,TRBV5-1,CASSLTVSEHGSGNTIYF,TGCGCCAGCAGCTTGACGGTCTCGGAACACGGGTCGGGAAACACCATATATTTT
NA,NA,TRBJ1-4,TRBV3-1/TRBV3-2,CASSQQGGVEKLFF,TGTGCCAGCAGCCAACAAGGGGGGGTTGAAAAACTGTTTTTT
NA,NA,TRBJ2-2,TRBV19,CASSIHPKITGELFF,TGTGCCAGTAGTATTCACCCTAAAATCACCGGGGAGCTGTTTTTT
NA,once,TRBJ1-2,TRBV7-9,CASSLVESNYGYTF,TGTGCCAGCAGCTTAGTTGAGTCTAACTATGGCTACACCTTC
NA,NA,TRBJ1-1,TRBV5-1,CASSLTQGPEAFF,TGCGCCAGCAGCTTAACTCAGGGCCCTGAAGCTTTCTTT
TRBD1,NA,TRBJ2-1,TRBV18,CASSDPGQVTNEQFF,TGTGCCAGCTCAGATCCGGGACAGGTAACCAATGAGCAGTTCTTC
NA,NA,TRBJ2-2,TRBV7-8,CASSFSPNTGELFF,TGTGCCAGCAGCTTCAGTCCGAACACCGGGGAGCTGTTTTTT
NA,NA,TRBJ1-2,TRBV12-3/TRBV12-4,CASSLRRSYGYTF,TGTGCCAGCAGTTTAAGGAGATCCTATGGCTACACCTTC
TRBD2,once,TRBJ2-1,TRBV6-4,CASSEGVAGDYNEQFF,TGTGCCAGCAGTGAGGGGGTAGCGGGGGACTACAATGAGCAGTTCTTC
NA,NA,TRBJ1-3,TRBV7-9,CASSLAGTGNTIYF,TGTGCCAGCAGCTTAGCTGGGACAGGAAACACCATATATTTT
NA,NA,TRBJ2-5,TRBV19,CASSPGGAETQYF,TGTGCCAGTAGCCCCGGCGGGGCGGAGACCCAGTACTTC
NA,NA,TRBJ1-1,TRBV10-2,CASTDNAGDEAFF,TGCGCCAGCACAGACAACGCAGGGGATGAAGCTTTCTTT
NA,once,TRBJ2-5,TRBV7-7,CASSPQVRETQYF,TGTGCCAGCAGCCCCCAGGTTCGAGAGACCCAGTACTTC
TRBD1,NA,TRBJ1-4,TRBV28,CASTLDRALFF,TGTGCCAGCACTCTGGACAGGGCACTGTTTTTT
TRBD2,NA,TRBJ2-5,TRBV2,CASSAERGGGETQYF,TGTGCCAGCAGTGCGGAGCGGGGGGGCGGCGAGACCCAGTACTTC
TRBD1,NA,TRBJ1-2,TRBV5-5,CASSSHSGTVNYGYTF,TGTGCCAGCAGCTCTCATTCCGGGACAGTAAACTATGGCTACACCTTC
TRBD2,NA,TRBJ2-5,TRBV6-5,CASSWGGLAEETQYF,TGTGCCAGCAGTTGGGGGGGACTCGCCGAAGAGACCCAGTACTTC
NA,few,TRBJ2-7,TRBV7-6,CASSQDLLGEQYF,TGTGCCAGCAGCCAGGACTTGCTAGGGGAGCAGTACTTC
NA,NA,TRBJ1-4,TRBV7-9,CASSFFSPNEKLFF,TGTGCCAGCAGCTTTTTTAGTCCTAATGAAAAACTGTTTTTT
NA,few,TRBJ2-3,TRBV2,CASSEWGDLRGDTQYF,TGTGCCAGCAGTGAATGGGGGGACTTACGGGGAGATACGCAGTATTTT
TRBD1,NA,TRBJ1-4,TRBV19,CASTRQGPANEKLFF,TGTGCCAGTACCAGACAGGGGCCGGCTAATGAAAAACTGTTTTTT
TRBD1,NA,TRBJ1-6,TRBV19,CASRQNRGFNSPLHF,TGTGCCAGTAGACAGAACAGGGGGTTCAATTCACCCCTCCACTTT
TRBD2,NA,TRBJ2-7,TRBV10-2,CASSDLFGEGEQYF,TGCGCCAGCAGTGATCTGTTCGGGGAGGGGGAGCAGTACTTC
NA,NA,TRBJ1-5,TRBV3-1/TRBV3-2,CASSQDNGKYQPQHF,TGTGCCAGCAGCCAAGATAACGGGAAGTATCAGCCCCAGCATTTT
NA,NA,TRBJ1-2,TRBV28,CASAPTANYGYTF,TGTGCCAGCGCCCCAACAGCTAACTATGGCTACACCTTC
NA,once,TRBJ1-1,TRBV7-2,CASSQGGVGDAFF,TGTGCCAGCAGTCAAGGCGGGGTAGGTGACGCTTTCTTT
TRBD2,NA,TRBJ2-2,TRBV4-1,CASSAGGFAGEYTGELFF,TGCGCCAGCAGCGCAGGAGGGTTTGCGGGGGAATACACCGGGGAGCTGTTTTTT
NA,NA,TRBJ2-1,TRBV4-1,CASSQDLGRGYNEQFF,TGCGCCAGCAGCCAAGATTTGGGCCGGGGGTACAATGAGCAGTTCTTC
NA,NA,TRBJ1-1,TRBV6-5,CASSQGMNTEAFF,TGTGCCAGCAGTCAGGGCATGAACACTGAAGCTTTCTTT
NA,few,TRBJ1-1,TRBV6-5,CASNGQGLGNTEAFF,TGTGCCAGCAATGGTCAGGGGTTGGGGAACACTGAAGCTTTCTTT
NA,NA,TRBJ2-7,TRBV3-1/TRBV3-2,CASSQDYRYEQYF,TGTGCCAGCAGCCAAGATTACAGATACGAGCAGTACTTC
NA,many,TRBJ2-7,TRBV5-6,CASSLSGEQYF,TGTGCCAGCAGCTTGTCCGGCGAGCAGTACTTC
NA,NA,TRBJ2-2,TRBV3-1/TRBV3-2,CASSQVPNTGELFF,TGTGCCAGCAGCCAAGTCCCAAACACCGGGGAGCTGTTTTTT
TRBD2,NA,TRBJ2-1,TRBV19,CASSTRGGARNEQFF,TGTGCCAGTAGTACACGCGGGGGGGCTAGGAATGAGCAGTTCTTC
NA,NA,TRBJ1-1,TRBV2,CASSDGGNTEAFF,TGTGCCAGCAGTGACGGAGGGAACACTGAAGCTTTCTTT
NA,NA,TRBJ2-6,TRBV3-1/TRBV3-2,CASSPGGGANVLTF,TGTGCCAGCAGCCCTGGAGGTGGGGCCAACGTCCTGACTTTC
TRBD2,NA,TRBJ2-3,TRBV5-1,CASSPGLAGVGGTDTQYF,TGCGCCAGCAGCCCGGGACTAGCGGGGGTCGGCGGCACAGATACGCAGTATTTT
NA,few,TRBJ1-2,TRBV3-1/TRBV3-2,CASSQDLDTDSGYTF,TGTGCCAGCAGCCAAGATCTTGACACAGACAGTGGCTACACCTTC
NA,NA,TRBJ1-1,TRBV9,CASSADGDTEAFF,TGTGCCAGCAGCGCCGACGGAGACACTGAAGCTTTCTTT
TRBD1,NA,TRBJ1-2,TRBV28,CASTSAEGAGYGYTF,TGTGCCAGCACCTCTGCGGAGGGGGCGGGGTATGGCTACACCTTC